A selection of T cell receptor beta chains follows, all from one sample in a study of T cell changes during pregnancy in multiple sclerosis. Data came from immunoSEQ multiplex PCR; TCRdb stores just in-frame clones and leaves some out. The profile shows fewer than 150,000 clones, roughly 95% of them singletons. The starting material was peripheral blood, obtained after pregnancy. The origin of the receptors is a female donor with multiple sclerosis, enrolled in a pregnancy study. CDR3s leave out the opening cysteine and the closing phenylalanine or tryptophan.

TRBV7-9 ASSLALDNEQF
TRBV18 ASSPRGPNTEAF
TRBV27 ASSQLAGIMDTQY
TRBV9 ASTRGDITEAF
TRBV30 AWSKGDGNQPQH
TRBV6-6 ASSYSGTGWVQY
TRBV20-1 SARDGGVAF
TRBV27 ASGTGKISEAF
TRBV14 ASSQAGTAPYGYT
TRBV9 ASSASITGAFTDTQY
TRBV5-5 ASSLVSSGANRNQPQH
TRBV27 ASSVTQGSEKLF
TRBV4-2 ASSQEGQYYGYT
TRBV7-9 ARPTDGPGVGELF
TRBV27 ASSARFQGLAGADEQF
TRBV5-1 ASSFRREEYNEQF
TRBV28 ATNGGGPGANVLT
TRBV7-8 ASSPYNEQF
TRBV6-5 ASTLGGTGELF
TRBV4-1 ASSQDLGRAPFEPRYNEQF
TRBV18 ASSPRGNGNQPQH
TRBV27 ASSLLTRQVKGQPQH
TRBV7-2 ASSFLSRGRGETQY
TRBV2 ASRPRDLLYNEQF
TRBV28 ASTNSGSFEQY
TRBV6-4 ASTRLQTSGTYNEQF
TRBV2 ASSERTANEKLF
TRBV11-2 ASSFPRLGSSPAEQF
TRBV7-2 ASSLGLSSYEQY
TRBV5-4 ASSLGPLPYEQY
TRBV7-7 ASSLGGLAGNEQF
TRBV7-9 ASSLLLRDTQY
TRBV11-2 ASSDRAHYGYT
TRBV28 ASSFIGTGVQDTQY
TRBV29-1 SVELAEGAHEKLF
TRBV23-1 ASSGSTPEAF
TRBV30 AWRRQGTKNIQY
TRBV7-6 ASSGGGTYEQY
TRBV7-8 ASSLEGLVKQY
TRBV10-2 ASIGGSGTGELF
TRBV19 ASSGPTDYYYGYT
TRBV7-2 ASSLDSGRAGETQY
TRBV2 ASSESRQGARGYT
TRBV9 ASSAQPSGRGETQY
TRBV21-1 ASSKGNFDGAFCSGYT
TRBV7-6 ASTAGGSPGELF
TRBV5-1 ASRSGTGHSGANVLT
TRBV6-6 ASTLQETQY
TRBV27 ASRRGTGGKYEQY
TRBV7-6 ASSLQAPSGLITDTQY
TRBV19 ASSLYRDQETQY
TRBV19 ASKPSSSETQY
TRBV2 ASSALAGTGELF
TRBV7-8 ASSPRWGGRSNQPQH
TRBV15 ATSRDFGLAGGEGYQETQY
TRBV28 ASSFSEYEQY
TRBV7-9 ASSLEGLATHEQY